This T cell receptor (beta chain) was captured in a study of cytomegalovirus exposure and HLA in healthy donors. Trimming stripped 6 bases from V and 2 bases from J, with 11 bases between. Germline V gene lookup returns CDR1 MNHNS and CDR2 SASEGT. This CDR3 has 15 residues. This PCR relied on a set of 60 Vbeta primers and 13 Jbeta primers. Some clones are missing from TCRdb's copy, which holds only in-frame ones; the method was immunoSEQ multiplex PCR. The repertoire holds roughly 120,000 clones, with around 80% as singletons. Sequenced: PBMCs. The sequence was obtained from a human donor in good health. This chain joins TRBV6-1 and TRBJ2-6, with D perhaps TRBD1 (5 bases). The CDR3 DNA follows: TGTGCCAGCAGCCTTGGACAAACTGGGGCCAACGTCCTGACTTTC. Encoded protein: CASSLGQTGANVLTF.